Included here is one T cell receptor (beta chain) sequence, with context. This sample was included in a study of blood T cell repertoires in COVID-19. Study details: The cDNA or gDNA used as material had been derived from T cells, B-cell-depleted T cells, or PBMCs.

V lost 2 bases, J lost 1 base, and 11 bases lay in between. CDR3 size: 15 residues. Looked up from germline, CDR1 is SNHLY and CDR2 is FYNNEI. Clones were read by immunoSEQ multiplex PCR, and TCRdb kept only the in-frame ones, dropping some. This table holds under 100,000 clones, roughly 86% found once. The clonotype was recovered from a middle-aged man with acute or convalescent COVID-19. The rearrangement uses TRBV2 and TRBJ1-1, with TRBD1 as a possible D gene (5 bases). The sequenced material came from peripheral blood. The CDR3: CASSEPGMGNTEAFF. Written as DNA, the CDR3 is TGTGCCAGCAGTGAACCAGGGATGGGGAACACTGAAGCTTTCTTT.